The 21 T cell receptor beta chains below come from one sample, sequenced in a study of T-cell memory formation after mild COVID-19. Via MiXCR, TCRdb re-called the 5' RACE reads, giving one row per CDR3 protein. The top ten hold 20% to 25% of the sample, which has approximately 260,000 distinct CDR3 sequences, around 15% seen once. The sequencing sample was made of PBMCs or a T cell subset sorted from them (not recorded which). Every receptor here comes from a man aged 18 to 29 who had mild COVID-19 (a few samples of this study predate the infection). Cell type and time point are not known.

This clonotype has just a few counts. This chain connects TRBV5-1 to TRBJ1-2, with 7 bases matching TRBD1. The CDR3 has 15 amino acids. Germline V gene lookup returns CDR1 SGHRS and CDR2 YFSETQ. V shed 3 bases, J shed 3 bases, and the junction held 8 bases outside the gene matches. The CDR3 protein is CASSSDRTGYYGYTF. The CDR3 DNA sequence: TGCGCCAGCAGCTCCGATCGGACAGGATACTATGGCTACACCTTC.

This clonotype was seen only a few times. The chain uses TRBV28 and TRBJ2-4, with D perhaps matching TRBD2 (5 bases). V was trimmed by 10 bases and J by 0 bases, leaving 13 bases between them. The CDR3 spans 14 residues. Germline CDR1 is MDHEN and CDR2 is SYDVKM. The CDR3 DNA follows: TGTGCCACTGGAACCGGGGTAGCCAAAAACATTCAGTACTTC. Translating it yields CATGTGVAKNIQYF. Drawing the rest from reference TRBV28 and TRBJ2-4, the complete variable domain is DVKVTQSSRYLVKRTGEKVFLECVQDMDHENMFWYRQDPGLGLRLIYFSYDVKMKEKGDIPEGYSVSREKKERFSLILESASTNQTSMYLCATGTGVAKNIQYFGAGTRLSVL.

This clonotype showed up just a few times. The chain links TRBV2 to TRBJ1-2; a weak D match, TRBD1 (6 bases). Germline CDR1 reads SNHLY; CDR2 reads FYNNEI. Trimming stripped 10 bases from V and 0 bases from J, with 12 bases between. This CDR3 contains 13 residues. The CDR3 DNA reads TGTGCCACGGGGGCGGTAGCTAACTATGGCTACACCTTC. Translation: CATGAVANYGYTF.

The chain links TRBV3-1 to TRBJ2-7, with D perhaps TRBD2 (5 bases). Trimming stripped 0 bases from V and 1 base from J, with 7 bases between. This CDR3 has 14 residues. Germline V gene data show CDR1 as LGHDT and CDR2 as YNNKEL (reference sequence). This chain's CDR3 is CASSQDPGSYEQYF. The DNA for the CDR3 is TGTGCCAGCAGCCAAGATCCGGGATCCTACGAGCAGTACTTC.

V gene TRBV7-9 combines with J gene TRBJ1-2; 9 bases are shared with TRBD1. Trimming at V came to 4 bases and at J to 8 bases, leaving 8 bases not matched to a gene. Per the germline V gene, CDR1 is SEHNR and CDR2 is FQNEAQ (reference sequence). This CDR3 contains 14 residues. The CDR3 protein is CASSSPQGAEGYTF. The CDR3 bases are TGTGCCAGCAGCTCCCCACAGGGGGCGGAAGGCTACACCTTC.

This sequence joins TRBV12-3 or TRBV12-4 and TRBJ2-7; 7 nucleotides agree with TRBD1. The J segment lost 2 bases and the V segment lost 4 bases, leaving 5 bases of the junction unmatched. CDR3 length: 14 amino acids. CDR3 nucleotide sequence: TGTGCCAGCAGTTACCGGGACAGAGCCTACGAGCAGTACTTC. Protein sequence: CASSYRDRAYEQYF.

There are a few counts of this clonotype. V is TRBV30 and J is TRBJ2-5; D uncertain. The germline V and J ends were trimmed by 2 bases and 1 base, with 8 bases remaining between them. From germline, CDR1 is GTSNPN and CDR2 SVGIG (reference sequence). This CDR3 is 13 amino acids long. The CDR3 protein is CAWSRHLQETQYF. CDR3 bases: TGTGCCTGGAGTAGACACCTCCAAGAGACCCAGTACTTC.

This clonotype was detected a few times. The rearrangement joins TRBV20-1 to TRBJ2-7; the D call may be TRBD1 or TRBD2 (5 bases each). Trimming pared 2 bases from V and 2 bases from J, leaving 13 bases between. Looked up from germline, CDR1 is DFQATT and CDR2 is SNEGSKA (reference sequence). The CDR3 has 14 amino acids. CDR3 bases: TGCAGTGCTAGACGGATGGGGGTGGCCTACGAGCAGTACTTC. Its protein product is CSARRMGVAYEQYF.

The genes are TRBV18 and TRBJ2-1; no reliable D call. Per germline, CDR1 KGHSH and CDR2 LQKENI. CDR3 length: 16 amino acids. Trimming shortened V by 5 bases and J by 3 bases, and 17 bases separated the two germline ends. CDR3 region: CASSIMDGPLYNEQFF. The CDR3 DNA reads as TGTGCCAGCTCAATCATGGACGGACCCCTCTACAATGAGCAGTTCTTC. Complete variable domain (other parts from reference TRBV18 and TRBJ2-1): NAGVMQNPRHLVRRRGQEARLRCSPMKGHSHVYWYRQLPEEGLKFMVYLQKENIIDESGMPKERFSAEFPKEGPSILRIQQVVRGDSAAYFCASSIMDGPLYNEQFFGPGTRLTVL.

This clonotype came up a few times. This chain joins TRBV4-1 and TRBJ2-3; TRBD1 might be the D (6 bases). CDR1 and CDR2 from the germline V gene are MGHRA and YSYEKL. The CDR3 totals 15 residues. Trimming left V 3 bases short and J 2 bases short, with 12 bases between. The CDR3 nucleotides are TGCGCCAGCAGCCACCAGGGGAAGATCACAGATACGCAGTATTTT. Translated, it gives CASSHQGKITDTQYF.

CDR3 nucleotides: TGTGCCAGCAGGGCTAGCGGGGGGTCAGAGACCCAGTACTTC. Its protein is CASRASGGSETQYF. V gene TRBV10-3 combines with J gene TRBJ2-5, with 11 positions matching TRBD2. The germline V gene encodes CDR1 ENHRY and CDR2 SYGVKD. Trimming removed 10 bases from V and 4 bases from J; junction bases left unmatched: 8. This CDR3 has 14 amino acids.

This clonotype turned up a few times. The rearrangement uses TRBV4-1 and TRBJ1-6; D is unresolved. Germline V gene lookup returns CDR1 MGHRA and CDR2 YSYEKL. The V end lost 2 bases, the J end lost 10 bases, and 9 bases lay between the germline ends. The CDR3 is 13 residues long. This CDR3 reads CASSQFDLSPLHF. The CDR3 DNA sequence: TGCGCCAGCAGCCAATTTGACCTCTCACCCCTCCACTTT.

V gene TRBV20-1 combines with J gene TRBJ2-7; D is unresolved. The CDR3 spans 13 residues. The V end lost 0 bases, the J end lost 3 bases, and 9 bases lay between the germline ends. Germline V lookup: CDR1 DFQATT, CDR2 SNEGSKA (reference sequence). The CDR3 DNA is TGCAGTGCTAGAGATCGGAAGGACTACGAGCAGTACTTC. It is translated as CSARDRKDYEQYF.

The V call is TRBV7-2, the J call TRBJ1-1; 7 nucleotides line up with TRBD1. V shed 6 bases, J shed 6 bases, and the junction held 10 bases outside the gene matches. Per the germline V gene, CDR1 is SGHTA and CDR2 is FQGNSA. This CDR3 region has 14 residues. The CDR3 is CASRTTGTSPEAFF. CDR3 bases: TGTGCCAGCAGGACGACAGGGACTTCGCCTGAAGCTTTCTTT.

The chain has TRBV7-2 and TRBJ2-3; TRBD2 might be the D (5 bases). The germline V gene has CDR1 SGHTA and CDR2 FQGNSA. V dropped 5 bases and J dropped 4 bases, with 10 bases sitting between them. The CDR3 contains 13 residues. The CDR3 coding sequence is TGTGCCAGCAGCGGCCGGGGTCCAGATACGCAGTATTTT. Amino acid sequence: CASSGRGPDTQYF.

This clonotype was counted only a few times. V is TRBV6-1 and J is TRBJ1-6; TRBD1 might be the D (5 bases). Between the trimmed V and J ends, which lost 0 bases and 10 bases, there was a span of 10 bases. Germline V gene lookup returns CDR1 MNHNS and CDR2 SASEGT. The CDR3 sequence is 14 residues long. The CDR3 reads CASSEAGWGSPLHF. DNA for the CDR3: TGTGCCAGCAGTGAAGCAGGGTGGGGGTCACCCCTCCACTTT.

This clonotype turned up a few times. The rearrangement joins TRBV6-1 to TRBJ1-1; maybe TRBD1 (5 bases). Germline CDR1 MNHNS, CDR2 SASEGT. The V end was cut by 2 bases, the J end by 0 bases, with 10 bases between. The CDR3 runs 15 residues. CDR3: CASSEPGRMNTEAFF. The DNA of the CDR3 is TGTGCCAGCAGTGAACCGGGACGGATGAACACTGAAGCTTTCTTT.

The chain employs TRBV24-1 and TRBJ2-3, with D perhaps TRBD2 (5 bases). This CDR3 comprises 16 residues. Trimming removed 0 bases from V and 2 bases from J, with 11 bases in between. Germline assignment: CDR1 KGHDR and CDR2 SFDVKD. The CDR3 DNA is TGTGCCACCAGTGATTTGTCAGCGGAGCCCACAGATACGCAGTATTTT. This sequence encodes CATSDLSAEPTDTQYF.

The rearrangement joins TRBV5-1 to TRBJ2-3; 12 bases match TRBD2. CDR3 size: 15 residues. Germline trimming cut 3 bases from V and 7 bases from J; bases unmatched to any gene: 6. From germline, CDR1 is SGHRS and CDR2 YFSETQ. CDR3 in amino acids: CASSSGLAGPYTQYF. In DNA, the CDR3 is TGCGCCAGCAGCTCCGGACTAGCGGGGCCATATACGCAGTATTTT.

This clonotype has only a few counts. This rearrangement joins TRBV20-1 to TRBJ2-1, with 9 bases lining up with TRBD2. Germline CDR1 is DFQATT and CDR2 is SNEGSKA (reference sequence). Trimming removed 4 bases from V and 0 bases from J; junction bases left unmatched: 10. This CDR3 has 17 residues. The DNA for the CDR3 is TGCAGTGCTAAGGGTCTAGCGGGGTTAAGCTCCTACAATGAGCAGTTCTTC. The encoded protein is CSAKGLAGLSSYNEQFF.

V and J are TRBV6-5 and TRBJ1-4; D gene unclear. V lost 6 bases and J lost 11, with 13 bases in between. There are 12 residues in the CDR3. Germline V CDR1 and CDR2: MNHEY, SVGAGI. The CDR3 coding sequence is TGTGCCAGCAGCACACCGGGAGGGAAACTGTTTTTT. Its translation: CASSTPGGKLFF.